This paragraph reports one T cell receptor beta chain. Its antigen is unidentified. Libraries were prepared by immunoSEQ multiplex PCR; TCRdb keeps only in-frame clonotypes and omits some of them. The table records some 110,000 clones, about 80% of them present only once. The data derive from a study of T cell responses to AZD1222 COVID-19 vaccine. Study results and limitations: Reportedly, nearly half of unique spike TCRs recognized epitopes outside B.1.351/B.1.1.7 mutations. It was only a handful of AZD1222 recipients who were seropositive at baseline.

The germline V and J ends were trimmed by 5 bases and 5 bases, with 15 bases remaining between them. There are 14 residues in the CDR3. Germline lookup yields CDR1 SGHAT and CDR2 FQNNGV. The material was peripheral blood, obtained on day 0 of AZD1222 vaccination. The rearrangement links TRBV11-2 to TRBJ1-2, with D possibly TRBD1 on 6 matching bases. The origin of this receptor is an adult in good health. CDR3: CASSRTRQGYGYTF. Here the CDR3 DNA reads TGTGCCAGCAGCCGTACCCGGCAGGGGTATGGCTACACCTTC.